Listed here are 3 T cell receptor beta chains from one sample, sequenced in a study of CD8 T cells in Susac syndrome. Random hexamers were used to reverse transcribe the RNA input (about 0.45 to 1 ug). TCRdb re-called the immunoSEQ multiplex PCR reads with MiXCR, one entry per CDR3 protein. The table includes roughly 180,000 distinct CDR3 sequences, just under 95% detected once. The sequencing input was CD4+ T cells from PBMCs. The receptors stem from a human donor in good health.

The chain is built from TRBV7-2 and TRBJ1-2, with D perhaps TRBD1 (5 bases). The germline V and J ends were trimmed by 2 bases and 4 bases, with 14 bases remaining between them. The CDR3 spans 15 residues. CDR1 SGHTA and CDR2 FQGNSA come from the germline V gene. The CDR3 is CASSLQYGGSYGYTF. In nucleotides, the CDR3 is TGTGCCAGCAGCTTACAATATGGGGGGTCCTATGGCTACACCTTC.

Concerning this clonotype itself: The germline gene is not matched at one end of the junction; a read error may be the cause. The V call is TRBV2, the J call TRBJ2-7, with D perhaps assigned TRBD1 or TRBD2 (6 bases each). CDR1 is SNHLY and CDR2 is FYNNEI in the germline V gene. This CDR3 is built from 14 residues. CDR3 sequence reads: CASSEDGGPDEQYF. The CDR3 bases are TGTGCCAGCAGCGAAGACGGGGGCCCCGACGAGCAGTACTTC.

V is TRBV30 and J is TRBJ1-2; D gene unclear. Trimming stripped 2 bases from V and 1 base from J, with 8 bases between. Germline V gene data show CDR1 as GTSNPN and CDR2 as SVGIG (reference sequence). The CDR3 has 13 residues. The CDR3 region is CAWSPGLNYGYTF. The CDR3 region has the DNA TGTGCCTGGAGTCCCGGGCTTAACTATGGCTACACCTTC.